The TCR beta chain described here comes from a study of T-cell reconstitution after alpha-beta-depleted transplantation in children. Broader study findings: The main origin of T-cell counts and diversity one year after transplant was newly produced T cells. By about two months after transplant, alpha-beta T cells reportedly arose from several hundred graft clones that had expanded.

By share, this clonotype counts as medium-sized. Antigen specificity is unknown. This sample's TCRbeta library carried unique molecular identifier barcodes. Each CDR3 protein is one row after TCRdb ran MiXCR on the PCR reads. Of about 260,000 distinct CDR3 sequences in the sample, approximately 8% are singletons; the top ten hold 5% to 7%. V dropped 0 bases and J dropped 3 bases, with 0 bases sitting between them. Germline CDR1 is SGHRS and CDR2 is YFSETQ. The CDR3 contains 11 residues. The J gene is TRBJ2-5, the V gene TRBV5-1; D call uncertain. This receptor was obtained from a male patient under 18 who had a stem cell transplant for acute lymphoblastic leukemia, so the T cells may come from the graft donor. This material consisted of PBMCs, mostly from graft donor cells, taken 180 days after TCRalphabeta/CD19-depleted stem cell transplant. The CDR3 loop reads CASSLEETQYF. CDR3 DNA sequence: TGCGCCAGCAGCTTGGAAGAGACCCAGTACTTC.